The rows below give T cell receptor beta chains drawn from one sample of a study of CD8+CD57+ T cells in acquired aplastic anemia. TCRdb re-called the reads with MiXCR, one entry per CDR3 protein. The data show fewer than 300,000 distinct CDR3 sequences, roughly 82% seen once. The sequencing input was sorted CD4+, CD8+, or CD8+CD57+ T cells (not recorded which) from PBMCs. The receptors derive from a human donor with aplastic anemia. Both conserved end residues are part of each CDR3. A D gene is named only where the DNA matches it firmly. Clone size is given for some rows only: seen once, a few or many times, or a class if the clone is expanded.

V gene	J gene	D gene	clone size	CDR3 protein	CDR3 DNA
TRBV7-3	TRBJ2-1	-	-	CASSSRGTWGKTQQFF	TGTGCCAGCAGTTCTCGCGGGACTTGGGGAAAGACCCAGCAGTTCTTC
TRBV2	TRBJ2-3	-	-	CASQSLTSYDEQYF	TGTGCCAGTCAAAGTCTTACCTCCTACGATGAGCAGTATTTT
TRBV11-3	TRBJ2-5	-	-	CASSLDQTAQETQYF	TGTGCCAGCAGCTTAGATCAGACAGCCCAAGAGACCCAGTACTTC
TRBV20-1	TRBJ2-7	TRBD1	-	CSADNRQGGLDEQYF	TGCAGTGCGGACAATCGACAGGGGGGTTTGGACGAGCAGTACTTC
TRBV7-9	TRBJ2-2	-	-	CASNGDREGQYFGELFF	-
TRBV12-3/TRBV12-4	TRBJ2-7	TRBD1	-	CASSTPGQSLYEQYF	TGTGCCAGCAGTACCCCGGGACAGAGTCTATACGAGCAGTACTTC
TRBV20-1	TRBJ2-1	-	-	CSARDRDPYNEQFF	TGCAGTGCTAGAGACAGAGACCCTTACAATGAGCAGTTCTTC
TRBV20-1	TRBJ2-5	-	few	CSAIGGGAKKTQYF	TGCAGTGCTATCGGTGGGGGAGCCAAGAAGACCCAGTACTTC
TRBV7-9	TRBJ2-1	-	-	CASSFGGIHGQFF	TGTGCCAGCAGCTTTGGAGGGATCCATGGGCAGTTCTTC
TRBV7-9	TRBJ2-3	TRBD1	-	CASSSRDSVHTDTQYF	TGTGCCAGCAGCAGCCGGGACAGTGTACACACAGATACGCAGTATTTT
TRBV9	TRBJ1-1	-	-	CASSVGRSSNEPF	TGTGCCAGCAGCGTAGGGCGCTCGAGTAATGAGCCCTTT
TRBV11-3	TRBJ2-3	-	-	CASSVDVTGTDTQYF	TGTGCCAGCAGCGTAGATGTGACAGGCACAGATACGCAGTATTTT
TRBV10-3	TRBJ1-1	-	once	CAISELLTEAFF	TGTGCCATCAGTGAACTACTCACTGAAGCTTTCTTT
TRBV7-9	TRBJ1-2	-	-	CASSLGYRTYGYTF	TGTGCCAGCAGCTTAGGGTACAGGACCTATGGCTACACCTTC
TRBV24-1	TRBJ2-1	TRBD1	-	CATSDLGTGAETQFF	TGTGCCACCAGTGATTTGGGGACAGGGGCAGAGACGCAGTTCTTC
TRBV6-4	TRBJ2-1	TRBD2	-	CASSVGTSGSRDEQFF	TGTGCCAGCAGTGTCGGGACTAGCGGGAGTAGGGATGAGCAGTTCTTC
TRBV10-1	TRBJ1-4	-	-	CASSETSGKQTKDKLFF	TGTGCCAGCAGTGAGACTTCAGGAAAACAAACTAAGGACAAACTGTTTTTT
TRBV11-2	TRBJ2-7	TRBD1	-	CASSHQQGTYEQYF	TGTGCCAGCAGCCACCAACAGGGGACCTACGAGCAGTACTTC
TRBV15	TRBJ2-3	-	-	CASSGYGGKETQYF	TGTGCCAGCAGTGGGTACGGGGGCAAAGAGACGCAGTATTTT
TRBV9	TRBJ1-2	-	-	CASGGARNSQDFGYTF	TGTGCCAGCGGAGGGGCTAGGAACAGTCAGGACTTCGGCTACACCTTC
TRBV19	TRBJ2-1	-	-	CASSIVAYNEQFF	TGTGCCAGTAGTATAGTAGCTTACAATGAGCAGTTCTTC
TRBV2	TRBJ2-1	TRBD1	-	CASRDSGTGYNEQFF	TGTGCCAGCAGAGACTCTGGGACAGGGTACAATGAGCAGTTCTTC
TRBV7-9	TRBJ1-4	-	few	CASSRGFDEKLFF	TGTGCCAGCAGCCGGGGGTTTGATGAAAAACTGTTTTTT
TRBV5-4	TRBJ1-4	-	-	CASSFTGATNEKLFF	TGCGCCAGCAGCTTTACTGGGGCAACTAATGAAAAACTGTTTTTT
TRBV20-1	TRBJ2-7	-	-	CSACEVAVYEQYF	TGCAGTGCTTGCGAGGTAGCGGTCTACGAGCAGTACTTC
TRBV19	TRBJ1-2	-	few	CASRMDGAQTF	TGTGCCAGTAGGATGGACGGTGCGCAGACCTTC
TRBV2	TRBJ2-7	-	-	CASSFNRDTLYEQYF	TGTGCCAGCAGTTTTAACCGGGACACTCTCTACGAGCAGTACTTC
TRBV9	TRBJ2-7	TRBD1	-	CASSFGTGVSEQYF	TGTGCCAGCAGCTTCGGGACAGGGGTTTCCGAGCAGTACTTC
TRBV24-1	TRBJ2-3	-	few	CATSLGDTQYF	TGTGCCACCAGTCTGGGGGATACGCAGTATTTT
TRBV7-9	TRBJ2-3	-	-	CASGAGGTSTPYF	TGTGCCAGCGGAGCCGGGGGCACAAGTACGCCGTATTTT
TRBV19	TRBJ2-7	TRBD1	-	CASSNPGTGASYEQYF	TGTGCCAGTAGTAATCCCGGGACAGGGGCGTCCTACGAGCAGTACTTC
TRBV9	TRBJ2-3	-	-	CASSLASDPQYFYF	TGTGCCAGCAGCTTAGCGTCAGATCCGCAGTATTTTTATTTT
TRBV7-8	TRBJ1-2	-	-	CASSLVSANGYTF	TGCGCCAGCAGCTTAGTTTCGGCTAATGGCTACACCTTC
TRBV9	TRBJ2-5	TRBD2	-	CASSRGSGRETQHF	TGTGCCAGCAGCAGAGGCAGTGGGCGGGAGACCCAGCACTTC
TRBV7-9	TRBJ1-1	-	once	CASSSEVTGRKEFFF	TGTGCCAGCAGCTCCGAGGTTACGGGGAGAAAGGAATTCTTCTTT
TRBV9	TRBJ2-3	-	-	CASSADSAPDNSHF	TGTGCCAGCAGCGCCGACAGCGCCCCCGATAATTCACATTTT
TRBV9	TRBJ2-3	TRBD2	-	CASSVAGGGGYTYF	TGTGCCAGCAGCGTGGCGGGGGGTGGCGGCTACACCTATTTT
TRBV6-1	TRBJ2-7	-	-	CASTEPGIHEQYF	TGTGCCAGCACCGAACCAGGGATCCATGAGCAGTACTTC
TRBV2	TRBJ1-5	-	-	CASSGSYSNQPEHF	TGTGCCAGCAGTGGGTCGTATAGCAATCAGCCTGAGCATTTT
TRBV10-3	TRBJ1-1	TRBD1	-	CAISQDRGNTGEQGEAFF	TGTGCCATCAGCCAGGACAGGGGGAACACCGGGGAACAGGGGGAAGCTTTCTTT
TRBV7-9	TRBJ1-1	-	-	CASSGVGGLNTGDFF	TGTGCCAGCAGTGGAGTGGGGGGCTTGAACACCGGGGATTTCTTT
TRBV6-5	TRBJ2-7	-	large	CASSYVQGNYEQYF	TGTGCCAGCAGTTACGTGCAGGGTAACTACGAGCAGTACTTC
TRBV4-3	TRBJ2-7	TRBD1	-	CASSQDRDRIVHF	TGCGCCAGCAGCCAAGATCGGGACAGGATCGTGCACTTC
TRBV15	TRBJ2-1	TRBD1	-	CAIHEGAFVDEQFF	TGTGCCATCCACGAGGGGGCTTTCGTCGATGAGCAGTTCTTC
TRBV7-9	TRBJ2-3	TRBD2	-	CASSFERSGESEYF	TGTGCCAGCAGCTTTGAAAGAAGCGGGGAGAGCGAGTATTTT
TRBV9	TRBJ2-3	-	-	CASSLRELPNEQYF	TGTGCCAGCAGCTTAAGGGAGCTTCCCAATGAGCAGTATTTT
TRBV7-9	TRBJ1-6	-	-	CASSKGGVRTPLHF	TGTGCCAGCAGCAAGGGGGGGGTACGGACACCCCTCCACTTC
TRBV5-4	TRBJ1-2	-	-	CASSLTIAGGYTF	TGTGCCAGCAGCTTAACTATCGCAGGTGGCTACACCTTC
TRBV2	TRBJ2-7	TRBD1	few	CASRAPTGGDEQYF	TGTGCCAGCAGGGCTCCGACAGGGGGGGACGAGCAGTACTTC
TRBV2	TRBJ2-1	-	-	CASTGAGEQFF	TGTGCCAGCACCGGGGCGGGTGAGCAGTTCTTC
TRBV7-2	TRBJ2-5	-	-	CASSPDWRQETQYF	TGTGCCAGCAGCCCGGACTGGCGACAAGAGACCCAGTACTTC
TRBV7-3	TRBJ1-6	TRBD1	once	CASSWTGGAADTQLHF	TGTGCCAGCAGCTGGACAGGGGGCGCCGCAGATACGCAGCTCCACTTT
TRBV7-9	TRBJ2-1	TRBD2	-	CASSRGGIASEQFF	TGTGCCAGCAGCCGGGGGGGCATAGCCTCCGAGCAGTTCTTC
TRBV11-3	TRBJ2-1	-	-	CASSSWLRGSNEQFF	TGTGCCAGCAGCTCCTGGCTTAGAGGGAGTAATGAGCAGTTCTTC
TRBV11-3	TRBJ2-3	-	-	CASSEDGTDTQYF	TGTGCCAGCAGCGAGGACGGTACAGATACGCAGTATTTT
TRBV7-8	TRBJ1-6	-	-	CASSLTAIGTPLSF	TGTGCCAGCAGCTTGACAGCGATCGGGACACCCCTCTCCTTT
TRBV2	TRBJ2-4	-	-	CASSFGEGDMQYF	TGTGCCAGCAGCTTCGGGGAAGGAGATATGCAGTACTTT